The 32 T cell receptor beta chains below all came from one sample that was sequenced in a study of PD-1 blockade in classical Hodgkin lymphoma (dated by TCRdb to 2018 to 2020). Library generation was performed with the immunoSEQ multiplex PCR assay. The source is immuneACCESS, and TCRdb retained only in-frame sequences with V and J called. Part of the clones is not carried over; for the studies checked, unresolved V genes explain less than half of this, and the remainder is unexplained. The sample table records some 15,000 clones; 83% of these occur just once. The ten largest clones add up to roughly a fifth of the sample. What the time point label conveys for this sample: cycle 1 day 1 (C1D1), immediately before nivolumab initiation. Every trial patient had relapsed after autologous stem cell transplantation, and cohorts A, B and C differed in prior brentuximab vedotin exposure. Sequencing was performed on peripheral blood mononuclear cells (PBMCs), taken at baseline. These TCRs come from a human donor with classical Hodgkin lymphoma.

The J gene is TRBJ2-2, the V gene TRBV19; D gene uncertain. This CDR3 has 12 residues. Germline lookup yields CDR1 LNHDA and CDR2 SQIVND (reference sequence). Trimming cost V 1 base and J 7 bases, with 4 bases left between them. The DNA of the CDR3 is TGTGCCAGTAGTATAGTCGGCGGGGAGCTGTTTTTT. This sequence encodes CASSIVGGELFF. Using reference TRBV19 and TRBJ2-2 for the parts outside the CDR3, the full variable domain is DGGITQSPKYLFRKEGQNVTLSCEQNLNHDAMYWYRQDPGQGLRLIYYSQIVNDFQKGDIAEGYSVSREKKESFPLTVTSAQKNPTAFYLCASSIVGGELFFGEGSRLTVL.

The V and J genes are TRBV7-9 and TRBJ1-2; 7 nucleotides agree with TRBD1. Germline CDR1 is SEHNR and CDR2 is FQNEAQ (reference sequence). The CDR3 sequence is 14 residues long. The V gene end was trimmed by 4 bases and the J gene end by 5 bases; junction bases not matched to a gene: 7. CDR3 loop: CASSWDSSDYGYTF. In DNA form, the CDR3 reads TGTGCCAGCAGCTGGGACAGTTCGGATTATGGCTACACCTTC.

This rearrangement joins TRBV27 to TRBJ1-1; no reliable D call. This CDR3 comprises 15 residues. V gave up 3 bases and J gave up 3 bases, with 14 bases separating them. CDR1 is MNHEY, CDR2 SMNVEV, per germline (reference sequence). The DNA of the CDR3 is TGTGCCAGCAGTTTTTCGGTGTCGAGGGACACTGAAGCTTTCTTT. As protein: CASSFSVSRDTEAFF.

The rearrangement joins TRBV5-1 to TRBJ1-6, with 11 bases that match TRBD1. J gave up 9 bases and V 6 bases, and 8 bases lay outside the gene matches. The CDR3 covers 15 residues. CDR1 SGHRS and CDR2 YFSETQ come from the germline V gene. The CDR3 region is CASTLTGTGGSPLHF. The CDR3 nucleotides read TGCGCCAGCACCCTCACCGGGACAGGGGGTTCACCCCTCCACTTT.

This chain connects TRBV6-6 to TRBJ2-7; TRBD1 might be the D (7 bases). With 2 bases removed from V and 3 bases from J, the gap between germline ends came to 14 bases. Germline CDR1 reads MNHNY; CDR2 reads SVGAGI (reference sequence). The CDR3 runs to 15 residues. CDR3 sequence (DNA): TGTGCCAGCAGTTACCTGGCAGGGGGGTTCTACGAGCAGTACTTC. Its translation: CASSYLAGGFYEQYF.

DNA for the CDR3: TGTGCCAGCAGCGGGGACTCCTACGAGCAGTACTTC. It encodes CASSGDSYEQYF. The chain combines TRBV2 with TRBJ2-7; a possible D gene is TRBD2 (5 bases). This CDR3 has 12 residues. Germline V lookup: CDR1 SNHLY, CDR2 FYNNEI. Deletions cut 6 bases from V and 0 bases from J, with 6 bases between.

The genes are TRBV6-6 and TRBJ2-2, with 9 bases fitting TRBD1. CDR1 is MNHNY and CDR2 is SVGAGI in the germline V gene (reference sequence). The CDR3 covers 16 residues. V shed 7 bases and J 5 bases; nucleotides not matched to a gene: 11. The DNA of the CDR3 is TGTGCCAGCACCCCATCGGGGACAGGGAGGACCGGGGAGCTGTTTTTT. Translation: CASTPSGTGRTGELFF.

V is TRBV5-6 and J is TRBJ2-1, with TRBD1 matching 7 bases. J gave up 3 bases and V 0 bases, and 0 bases lay outside the gene matches. This CDR3 spans 14 amino acids. CDR1 and CDR2 from the germline V gene are SGHDT and YYEEEE. The CDR3 nucleotides are TGTGCCAGCAGCTTGGGACAGGGCTACAATGAGCAGTTCTTC. It encodes CASSLGQGYNEQFF.

This clone has just a few counts. V is TRBV10-2 and J is TRBJ2-7; TRBD2 matches at 9 bases. The CDR3 runs 14 residues. Germline V gene lookup returns CDR1 WSHSY and CDR2 SAAADI. The V segment lost 3 bases and the J segment 7 bases; nucleotides outside the gene matches: 7. This chain's CDR3 is CASSEQRGAGEQYF. CDR3 nucleotide sequence: TGCGCCAGCAGTGAACAGCGGGGGGCGGGTGAGCAGTACTTC.

The chain has TRBV21-1 and TRBJ1-2. TRBV21-1 has pseudogene status. The CDR3 runs 15 residues. This CDR3 reads CASSKAGQGRYGYTF. In DNA, the CDR3 is TGTGCCAGCAGCAAAGCGGGGCAGGGACGCTATGGCTACACCTTC.

The V gene is TRBV6-5, the J gene TRBJ2-1; 8 nucleotides align to TRBD1. With V trimmed by 2 bases and J by 9 bases, 9 bases remained unmatched. Per the germline V gene, CDR1 is MNHEY and CDR2 is SVGAGI. The CDR3 has 15 amino acids. CDR3: CASSYSTGGLSEQFF. In DNA, the CDR3 is TGTGCCAGCAGTTACAGTACAGGGGGGCTTTCTGAGCAGTTCTTC.

The chain recombines TRBV28 with TRBJ1-5, with 7 bases lining up with TRBD1. Germline V lookup: CDR1 MDHEN, CDR2 SYDVKM. The CDR3 totals 17 residues. The V and J ends lost 1 base and 0 bases, in that order; junction bases with no gene match: 6. CDR3 sequence: CASSLYGTAYSNQPQHF. In nucleotides, the CDR3 is TGTGCCAGCAGTTTATATGGGACAGCCTATAGCAATCAGCCCCAGCATTTT.

The rearrangement uses TRBV5-1 and TRBJ2-1; D is perhaps TRBD2 (7 bases). CDR3 size: 17 residues. The V gene lost 5 bases and the J gene lost 0 bases, with 18 bases spanning the gap. In germline, CDR1 is SGHRS, CDR2 YFSETQ. This CDR3 reads CASRGGLAFPSYNEQFF. CDR3 nucleotides: TGCGCCAGCAGGGGGGGGCTAGCGTTCCCCTCCTACAATGAGCAGTTCTTC.

The chain carries TRBV29-1 and TRBJ1-1; tentative D call: TRBD1 (6 bases). This CDR3 has 13 amino acids. The ends were cut back, 4 bases at V and 1 base at J, with 10 bases in the middle. The germline V gene encodes CDR1 SQVTM and CDR2 ANQGSEA. The CDR3 sequence is CSVGVGGNTEAFF. CDR3 nucleotides: TGCAGCGTTGGGGTAGGGGGGAACACTGAAGCTTTCTTT.

The J gene is TRBJ1-1, the V gene TRBV7-2; TRBD1 agrees at 7 bases. The V and J ends lost 0 bases and 8 bases, in that order; junction bases with no gene match: 3. The germline gives CDR1 SGHTA, CDR2 FQGNSA. This CDR3 contains 13 residues. The CDR3 sequence is CASSLAQQGEAFF. In DNA, the CDR3 is TGTGCCAGCAGCTTAGCACAACAGGGGGAAGCTTTCTTT.

As regards this clone: A far larger clone lies a single base away; this is likely a read error. The chain employs TRBV7-4 and TRBJ1-1; D might be TRBD1 (6 bases). Germline V gene data show CDR1 as SGHVT and CDR2 as SQSDAQ. V lost 5 bases and J 1 base, leaving 11 bases between the germline ends. This CDR3 has 14 amino acids. This CDR3 reads CASSTRTENTEAFF. The CDR3 bases are TGTGCCAGCAGCACTCGGACAGAGAACACTGAAGCTTTCTTT.

This CDR3 is CASTPGGRTEAFF. The DNA of the CDR3 is TGTGCCAGCACCCCCGGGGGAAGGACTGAAGCTTTCTTT. V gene TRBV6-6 combines with J gene TRBJ1-1; D is possibly TRBD1 (5 bases). This CDR3 spans 13 amino acids. Trimming cost V 7 bases and J 5 bases, with 14 bases left between them. From germline, CDR1 is MNHNY and CDR2 SVGAGI (reference sequence).

The J gene is TRBJ1-6, the V gene TRBV28; D perhaps matches TRBD1 (5 bases). The V gene lost 2 bases and the J gene lost 0 bases, with 11 bases spanning the gap. Germline V gene data show CDR1 as MDHEN and CDR2 as SYDVKM. This CDR3 is built from 17 residues. The CDR3 DNA reads TGTGCCAGCAGTTTAGGTGCAGGGAGCTCCTATAATTCACCCCTCCACTTT. This codes for CASSLGAGSSYNSPLHF.

The V and J genes are TRBV18 and TRBJ2-3; 9 bases align to TRBD2. Looked up from germline, CDR1 is KGHSH and CDR2 is LQKENI. The CDR3 length is 18 residues. J was trimmed by 1 base and V by 4 bases; bases with no gene match: 12. DNA for the CDR3: TGTGCCAGCTCACTTTCCAGACGGTTAGCGGGGGGCACAGATACGCAGTATTTT. Protein sequence: CASSLSRRLAGGTDTQYF.

V and J are TRBV7-2 and TRBJ2-7; no clear D. The CDR3 runs to 12 residues. Looked up from germline, CDR1 is SGHTA and CDR2 is FQGNSA. Trimming shortened V by 4 bases and J by 9 bases, and 13 bases separated the two germline ends. CDR3 DNA sequence: TGTGCCAGCAGCTCAAATCCCAACGGGCAGTACTTC. It is translated as CASSSNPNGQYF.

This clone was seen a handful of times. V is TRBV7-3 and J is TRBJ2-3; D gene ambiguous. Germline CDR1 is SGHTA and CDR2 is FQGTGA. This CDR3 region has 12 residues. Trimming took off 4 bases at V and 6 bases at J, with 8 bases between the two ends. The CDR3 sequence: CASSSGMDTQYF. The CDR3 bases are TGTGCCAGCAGCTCAGGCATGGATACGCAGTATTTT.

Only one count was recorded for this clone. The chain uses TRBV6-4 and TRBJ1-3; D might be TRBD1 (5 bases). Germline lookup yields CDR1 MRHNA and CDR2 SNTAGT. V was shortened by 0 bases and J by 0 bases, with 9 bases between the two germline ends. CDR3 length: 16 amino acids. The CDR3 region is CASSDSETDSGNTIYF. The CDR3 DNA reads TGTGCCAGCAGTGACTCAGAGACAGACTCTGGAAACACCATATATTTT.

The chain joins TRBV7-7 to TRBJ2-2, with 9 nucleotides matching TRBD1. The V gene's germline CDR1 is SSHAT and CDR2 FNYEAQ (reference sequence). The CDR3 loop spans 16 amino acids. V trimming: 5 bases; J trimming: 2 bases; junction bases outside the gene matches: 6. The CDR3 is CASSNRDRDNTGELFF. The CDR3, as DNA: TGTGCCAGCAGCAACCGGGACAGGGATAACACCGGGGAGCTGTTTTTT.

This clone appeared a single time. The genes are TRBV10-3 and TRBJ2-2; D call uncertain. CDR3 size: 13 residues. V lost 2 bases and J 3 bases, leaving 4 bases between the germline ends. Germline V gene lookup returns CDR1 ENHRY and CDR2 SYGVKD. The DNA of the CDR3 is TGTGCCATCAGTGAGCCCGACACCGGGGAGCTGTTTTTT. Residues: CAISEPDTGELFF.

Only a few counts were recorded for this clone. The chain recombines TRBV28 with TRBJ1-6; D is perhaps TRBD1 (6 bases). The length of the CDR3 is 10 residues. Germline assignment: CDR1 MDHEN and CDR2 SYDVKM. CDR3 bases: TGTGGGTCAGGGGTTTCACCCCTCCACTTT. Its protein is CGSGVSPLHF. The full variable domain, its missing parts supplied by reference TRBV28 and TRBJ1-6, is DVKVTQSSRYLVKRTGEKVFLECVQDMDHENMFWYRQDPGLGLRLIYFSYDVKMKEKGDIPEGYSVSREKKERFSLILESASTNQTSMYLCGSGVSPLHFGNGTRLTVT.

The chain has TRBV5-1 and TRBJ1-1; D call uncertain. Germline values: CDR1 SGHRS, CDR2 YFSETQ. This CDR3 spans 14 amino acids. V lost 4 bases, J lost 4 bases, and 14 bases lay in between. The CDR3: CASSLLSEGTEAFF. In DNA, the CDR3 is TGCGCCAGCAGCCTGCTCTCAGAAGGCACTGAAGCTTTCTTT.

V and J are TRBV27 and TRBJ2-5, with D unresolved. V lost 6 bases, J lost 3 bases, and 11 bases lay in between. CDR1 is MNHEY and CDR2 is SMNVEV in the germline V gene (reference sequence). The CDR3 contains 13 residues. CDR3 sequence (DNA): TGTGCCAGCAGCCGGTATCCGGAAGAGACCCAGTACTTC. Encoded protein: CASSRYPEETQYF.

In its sample, this clone was seen once. The gene calls are TRBV27 and TRBJ2-1; 8 positions match TRBD2. Trimming took 6 bases from V and 13 from J; bases not matched to a gene: 5. Germline CDR1 and CDR2: MNHEY and SMNVEV (reference sequence). This CDR3 has 11 amino acids. The CDR3 DNA is TGTGCCAGCAGGGTTAGCGGGGTTCAGTTCTTC. This gives the protein CASRVSGVQFF.

V and J are TRBV23-1 and TRBJ2-5; maybe TRBD1 (5 bases). TRBV23-1 is sorted into the ORF group, with uncertain function. V lost 0 bases, J lost 0 bases, and 17 bases lay in between. The CDR3 length is 18 residues. The CDR3 is CASSQSIVDRVYQETQYF. CDR3 DNA sequence: TGCGCCAGCAGTCAATCGATCGTAGACAGAGTCTACCAAGAGACCCAGTACTTC.

The chain recombines TRBV18 with TRBJ1-1; D is perhaps TRBD1 (6 bases). The length of the CDR3 is 13 residues. V lost 2 bases, J lost 6 bases, and 10 bases lay in between. The germline gives CDR1 KGHSH, CDR2 LQKENI. The CDR3 region is CASSPNRDAEAFF. CDR3 coding DNA: TGTGCCAGCTCACCAAACAGGGACGCTGAAGCTTTCTTT. The whole variable domain, filled in from reference TRBV18 and TRBJ1-1, reads NAGVMQNPRHLVRRRGQEARLRCSPMKGHSHVYWYRQLPEEGLKFMVYLQKENIIDESGMPKERFSAEFPKEGPSILRIQQVVRGDSAAYFCASSPNRDAEAFFGQGTRLTVV.

V and J are TRBV2 and TRBJ2-1, with D possibly being TRBD1 (5 bases). Trimming removed 8 bases from V and 0 bases from J, with 11 bases in between. CDR3 length: 14 amino acids. Per germline, CDR1 SNHLY and CDR2 FYNNEI. The CDR3: CASGALSSYNEQFF. The CDR3 DNA reads TGTGCCAGCGGGGCTCTCAGCTCCTACAATGAGCAGTTCTTC. The complete variable domain, with remaining parts taken from reference TRBV2 and TRBJ2-1, reads EPEVTQTPSHQVTQMGQEVILRCVPISNHLYFYWYRQILGQKVEFLVSFYNNEISEKSEIFDDQFSVERPDGSNFTLKIRSTKLEDSAMYFCASGALSSYNEQFFGPGTRLTVL.

The rearrangement links TRBV9 to TRBJ2-5; TRBD2 matches 11 bases. The germline V gene has CDR1 SGDLS and CDR2 YYNGEE. Trimming cost V 4 bases and J 5 bases; bases outside gene matches: 4. CDR3 length: 14 amino acids. CDR3 in amino acids: CASSLSGGGETQYF. The CDR3 coding sequence is TGTGCCAGCAGCCTTAGCGGGGGGGGCGAGACCCAGTACTTC.